The present T cell receptor (beta chain) was sequenced within a study of glioma-infiltrating T cells. Whole-study results and caveats: Non-neoplastic patients had below-expected tissue-blood divergence, while all gliomas exceeded expectation. CDR3 overlap between tissue and blood was very small.

The sample holds many counts of this clonotype. Antigen unknown. CDR1 DFQATT and CDR2 SNEGSKA come from the germline V gene (reference sequence). This CDR3 region has 13 residues. The germline V and J ends were trimmed by 0 bases and 7 bases, with 10 bases remaining between them. The iRepertoire nested amplicon-rescue multiplex PCR amplified TCR alpha and beta CDR3s from RNA. Tissue mRNA or PBMC total RNA, roughly 100-400 ng, went into one-step reverse transcription and amplification. TCRdb re-derived calls from the multiplex PCR reads in MiXCR, one entry per CDR3 protein. Counted here are roughly 200,000 distinct CDR3 sequences, under 55% occurring once; the ten biggest clones make up 5% to 5.5%.

Material: glioma tissue, nonneoplastic brain tissue, or PBMCs (not recorded which). The V and J genes are TRBV20-1 and TRBJ1-5; D is unresolved. The clonotype originates from a human donor with low-grade glioma or glioblastoma, undergoing nonglioma brain surgery, or in good health (not recorded which). The CDR3 coding sequence is TGCAGTGCTAGAGATGTTGGGAGGCAGCCCCAGCATTTT. Its translation is CSARDVGRQPQHF.